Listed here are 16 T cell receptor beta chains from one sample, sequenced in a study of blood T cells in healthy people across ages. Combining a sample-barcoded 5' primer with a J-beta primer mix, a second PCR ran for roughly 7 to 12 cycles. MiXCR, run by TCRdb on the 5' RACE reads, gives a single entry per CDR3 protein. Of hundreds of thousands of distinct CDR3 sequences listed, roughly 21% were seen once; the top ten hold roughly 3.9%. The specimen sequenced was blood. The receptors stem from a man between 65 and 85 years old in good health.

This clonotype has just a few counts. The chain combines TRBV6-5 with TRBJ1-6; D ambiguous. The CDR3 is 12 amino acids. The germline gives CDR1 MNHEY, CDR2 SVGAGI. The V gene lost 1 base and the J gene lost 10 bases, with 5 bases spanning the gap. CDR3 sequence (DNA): TGTGCCAGCAGTTACTTAGGGTCACCCCTCCACTTT. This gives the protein CASSYLGSPLHF.

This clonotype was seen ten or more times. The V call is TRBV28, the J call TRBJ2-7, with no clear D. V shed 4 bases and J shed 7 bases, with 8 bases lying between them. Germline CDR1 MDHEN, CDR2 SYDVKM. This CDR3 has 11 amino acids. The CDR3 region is CASSSRWEQYF. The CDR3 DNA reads TGTGCCAGCAGTTCCCGGTGGGAGCAGTACTTC.

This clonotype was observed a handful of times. Written as DNA, the CDR3 is TGTGCCAGCAGCAAAAGGGAAAGTTTTGAATGGGATACGCAGTATTTT. This encodes CASSKRESFEWDTQYF. This chain links TRBV21-1 with TRBJ2-3. TRBV21-1 is classified as a pseudogene. This CDR3 is 16 amino acids long.

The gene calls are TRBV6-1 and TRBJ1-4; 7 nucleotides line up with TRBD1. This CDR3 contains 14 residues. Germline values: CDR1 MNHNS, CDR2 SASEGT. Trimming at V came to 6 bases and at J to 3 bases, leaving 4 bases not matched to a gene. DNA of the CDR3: TGTGCCAGCAGCAGGACAGGCGCTAATGAAAAACTGTTTTTT. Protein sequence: CASSRTGANEKLFF.

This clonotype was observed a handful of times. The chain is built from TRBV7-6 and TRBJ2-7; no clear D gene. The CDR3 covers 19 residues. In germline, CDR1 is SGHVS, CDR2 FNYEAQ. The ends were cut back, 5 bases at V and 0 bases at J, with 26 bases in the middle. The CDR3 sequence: CASSPTVAPQAMSSYEQYF. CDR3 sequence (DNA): TGTGCCAGCAGCCCAACCGTCGCCCCTCAGGCGATGAGCTCCTACGAGCAGTACTTC.

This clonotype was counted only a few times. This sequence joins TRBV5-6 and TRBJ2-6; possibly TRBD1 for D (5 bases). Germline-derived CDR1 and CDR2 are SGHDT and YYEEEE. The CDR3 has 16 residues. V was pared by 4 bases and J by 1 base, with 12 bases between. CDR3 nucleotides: TGTGCCAGCAGCGTGTGGGGCCGATCTGGGGCCAACGTCCTGACTTTC. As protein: CASSVWGRSGANVLTF.

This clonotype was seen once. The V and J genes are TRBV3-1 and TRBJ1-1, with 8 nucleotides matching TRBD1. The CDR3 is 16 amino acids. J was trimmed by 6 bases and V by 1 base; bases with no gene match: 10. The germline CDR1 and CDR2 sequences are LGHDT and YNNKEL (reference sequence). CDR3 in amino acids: CASSQGNRGNAAEAFF. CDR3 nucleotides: TGTGCCAGCAGCCAAGGTAACAGGGGGAACGCGGCTGAAGCTTTCTTT.

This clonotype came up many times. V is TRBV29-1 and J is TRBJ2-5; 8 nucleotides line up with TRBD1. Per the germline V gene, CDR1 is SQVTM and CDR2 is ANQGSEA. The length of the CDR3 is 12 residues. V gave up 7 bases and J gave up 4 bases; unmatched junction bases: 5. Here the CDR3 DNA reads TGCAGCGCATCGACAGGGGCAGAGACCCAGTACTTC. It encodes CSASTGAETQYF.

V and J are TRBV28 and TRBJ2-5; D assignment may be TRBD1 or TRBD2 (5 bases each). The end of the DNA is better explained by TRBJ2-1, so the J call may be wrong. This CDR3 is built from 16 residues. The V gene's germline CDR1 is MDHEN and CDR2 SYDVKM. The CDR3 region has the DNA TGTGCCAGCAGCTTGGGGACGGCCCTTTTTTACAATGAGCAGTTCTTC. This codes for CASSLGTALFYNEQFF.

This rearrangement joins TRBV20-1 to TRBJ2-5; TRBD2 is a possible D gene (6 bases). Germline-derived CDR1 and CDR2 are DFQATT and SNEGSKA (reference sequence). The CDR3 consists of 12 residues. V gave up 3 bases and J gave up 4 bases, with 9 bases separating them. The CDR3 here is CSASGSTETQYF. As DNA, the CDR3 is TGCAGTGCTAGCGGGAGCACAGAGACCCAGTACTTC.

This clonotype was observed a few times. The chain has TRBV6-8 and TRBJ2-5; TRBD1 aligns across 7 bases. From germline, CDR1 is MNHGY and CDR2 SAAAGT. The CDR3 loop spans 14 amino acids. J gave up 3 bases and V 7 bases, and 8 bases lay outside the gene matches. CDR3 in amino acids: CASIIRQGEETQYF. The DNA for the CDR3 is TGTGCCAGCATAATAAGACAGGGAGAAGAGACCCAGTACTTC.

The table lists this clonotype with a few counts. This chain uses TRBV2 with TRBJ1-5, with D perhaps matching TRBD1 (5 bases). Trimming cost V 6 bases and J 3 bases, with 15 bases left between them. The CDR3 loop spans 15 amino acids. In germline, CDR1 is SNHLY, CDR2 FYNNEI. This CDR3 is CASRGQTQTNQPQHF. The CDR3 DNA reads TGTGCCAGCAGAGGACAAACCCAAACCAATCAGCCCCAGCATTTT.

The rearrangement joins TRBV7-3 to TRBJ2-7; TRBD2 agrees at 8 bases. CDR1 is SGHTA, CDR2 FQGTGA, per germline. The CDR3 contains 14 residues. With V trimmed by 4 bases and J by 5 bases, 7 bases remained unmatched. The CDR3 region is CASSSNSGSHEQYF. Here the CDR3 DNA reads TGTGCCAGCAGCTCAAACAGCGGGAGCCACGAGCAGTACTTC. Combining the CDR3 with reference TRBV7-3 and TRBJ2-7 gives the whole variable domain GAGVSQTPSNKVTEKGKYVELRCDPISGHTALYWYRQSLGQGPEFLIYFQGTGAADDSGLPNDRFFAVRPEGSVSTLKIQRTERGDSAVYLCASSSNSGSHEQYFGPGTRLTVT.

CDR3: CSAPGETQYF. CDR3 sequence (DNA): TGCAGCGCCCCGGGGGAGACCCAGTACTTC. J is TRBJ2-5 and V is TRBV29-1; D might be TRBD2 (5 bases). Germline V gene sequence: CDR1 SQVTM, CDR2 ANQGSEA. CDR3 size: 10 residues. The V end was cut by 7 bases, the J end by 5 bases, with 8 bases between.

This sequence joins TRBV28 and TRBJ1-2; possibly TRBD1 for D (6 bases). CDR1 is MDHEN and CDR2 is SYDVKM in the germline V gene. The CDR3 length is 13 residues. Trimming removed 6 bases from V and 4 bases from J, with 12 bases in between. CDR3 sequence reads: CASRGGRGYGYTF. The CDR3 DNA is TGTGCCAGCAGGGGGGGCAGGGGCTATGGCTACACCTTC.

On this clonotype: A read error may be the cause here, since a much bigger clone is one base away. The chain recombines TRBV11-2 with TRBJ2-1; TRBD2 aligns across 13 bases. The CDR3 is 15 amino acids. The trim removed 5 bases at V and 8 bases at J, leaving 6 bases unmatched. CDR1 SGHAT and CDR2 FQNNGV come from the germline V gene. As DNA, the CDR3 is TGTGCCAGCAGCCAGGGACTAGCGGGATACCATGAGCAGTTCTTC. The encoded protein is CASSQGLAGYHEQFF.